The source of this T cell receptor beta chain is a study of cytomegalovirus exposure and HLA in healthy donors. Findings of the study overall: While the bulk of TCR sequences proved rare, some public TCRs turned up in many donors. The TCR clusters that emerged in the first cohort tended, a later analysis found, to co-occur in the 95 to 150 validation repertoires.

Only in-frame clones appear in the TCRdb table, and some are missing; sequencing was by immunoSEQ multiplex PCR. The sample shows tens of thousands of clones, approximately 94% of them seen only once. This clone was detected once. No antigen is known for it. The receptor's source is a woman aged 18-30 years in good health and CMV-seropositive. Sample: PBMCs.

The CDR3 reads CASSTGQGGNEQFF. The DNA of the CDR3 is TGTGCCAGTAGTACCGGACAGGGGGGCAATGAGCAGTTCTTC. The V and J genes are TRBV19 and TRBJ2-1; TRBD1 aligns across 10 bases. The junction had 3 bases not matched to a gene; V was cut back by 4 bases and J by 6 bases. Per germline, CDR1 LNHDA and CDR2 SQIVND (reference sequence). The CDR3 is 14 amino acids. Full variable domain (missing parts from reference TRBV19 and TRBJ2-1): DGGITQSPKYLFRKEGQNVTLSCEQNLNHDAMYWYRQDPGQGLRLIYYSQIVNDFQKGDIAEGYSVSREKKESFPLTVTSAQKNPTAFYLCASSTGQGGNEQFFGPGTRLTVL.